This TCR beta chain was obtained from a study of blood T cell repertoires in COVID-19. Measured with immunoSEQ multiplex PCR; TCRdb has only the in-frame clones, and not every one. Of around 220,000 clones listed, about 88% were seen once; the top ten hold around 9.6%. This CDR3 spans 15 amino acids. The sample was peripheral blood. The rearrangement uses TRBV12-2 and TRBJ2-7; the DNA was not used to check the table's D call, TRBD2. TRBV12-2 is reported as a pseudogene. The sequence derives from a woman in her fifties or sixties with COVID-19, enrolled during active disease. CDR3: CASRLVGEDSYEQYV. Here the CDR3 DNA reads TGTGCAAGTCGCTTAGTCGGGGAAGACTCCTACGAGCAGTACGTC.